Here is one T cell receptor (beta chain) with its context. This sample is part of a study of blood T cell repertoires in COVID-19. Study context: The United States, Italy and Spain supplied acute and convalescent COVID-19 samples.

Original analysis: From reference gene primer amplification, estimates of nucleated cell counts were derived. TCRdb's table, derived via immunoSEQ multiplex PCR, lists solely in-frame clones and lacks some. Clone size and V and J calls were adopted from that table, with D and trimming inferred from the DNA. There are under 200,000 clones in the sample; more than 75% occur only once, and around 2.1% lies in the top ten. Trimming removed 0 bases at V and 2 bases at J, with 8 bases between. This CDR3 is 14 amino acids long. The germline gives CDR1 MNHNY, CDR2 SVGAGI (reference sequence). The chain recombines TRBV6-6 with TRBJ2-7; D is ambiguous. Sequencing was done on a sample of peripheral blood. This sequence originates from a man in his fifties who had recovered from COVID-19. CDR3 protein: CASSYSEEAYEQYF. CDR3 coding DNA: TGTGCCAGCAGTTACTCAGAGGAAGCCTACGAGCAGTACTTC.